These T cell receptor beta chains were read from a single sample in a study of blood T cell repertoires in COVID-19. Generated by immunoSEQ multiplex PCR, the TCRdb table keeps only in-frame clones and is missing some. The sample lists 220,000 or so clones, 70% to 90% occurring once. Material: peripheral blood. The receptors come from a man over 45 who had recovered from COVID-19. Each CDR3 is given with its conserved first and last residue.

TRBJ2-3 | TRBV5-1 | CASSLVFAGDTQYF
TRBJ1-4 | TRBV5-5 | CASSPGVREGEKLFF
TRBJ1-6 | TRBV6-5 | CASTLDGNNSPLHF
TRBJ2-7 | TRBV28 | CATLGTVQKTDISEQYF
TRBJ2-1 | TRBV6-5 | CASSQQGARNEQFF
TRBJ2-7 | TRBV30 | CAWSVQGKITYEQYF
TRBJ1-3 | TRBV18 | CASSPLQVTGGNTIYF
TRBJ1-3 | TRBV5-1 | CASSMGQTTGNTIYF
TRBJ2-7 | TRBV27 | CASNLVAGGPGWEQYF
TRBJ2-5 | TRBV5-1 | CASSLGPGSEETQYF
TRBJ2-7 | TRBV5-1 | CASSLTYGQSYEQYF
TRBJ2-5 | TRBV28 | CASIGQGVGGGGRGETQYF
TRBJ1-1 | TRBV19 | CASSVSQGATEAFF
TRBJ2-7 | TRBV3-1/TRBV3-2 | CASSQESRLSYEQYF
TRBJ2-5 | TRBV7-2 | CASSSSGTGGETQYF
TRBJ2-5 | TRBV5-4 | CASSFAQSQETQYF
TRBJ1-1 | TRBV7-8 | CASSYRGRDEAFF
TRBJ2-7 | TRBV7-6 | CASSLTGTSGTYEQYF
TRBJ2-3 | TRBV5-1 | CASSLVAGSTDTQYF
TRBJ2-7 | TRBV5-1 | CASSLPGTGYEQYF
TRBJ2-7 | TRBV6-2/TRBV6-3 | CASSFQAGGAYEQYF
TRBJ2-1 | TRBV15 | CATSRELAGTGEQFF
TRBJ1-1 | TRBV5-1 | CASSLQGSNTEAFF
TRBJ1-2 | TRBV6-6 | CASRQTGASYGYTF
TRBJ2-7 | TRBV5-1 | CASSLGSGTSGRNEQYF
TRBJ2-7 | TRBV19 | CASSPRDRGYEQYF
TRBJ2-7 | TRBV27 | CASSAFLSEQYF
TRBJ1-1 | TRBV6-5 | CASRYQGAVTEAFF
TRBJ2-5 | TRBV7-2 | CASSLAGAQETQYF
TRBJ2-1 | TRBV5-1 | CASSLLGRPAYNEQFF
TRBJ2-1 | TRBV9 | CASSAGLAVYNEQFF
TRBJ2-5 | TRBV7-6 | CASSLNQQETQYF
TRBJ1-1 | TRBV6-2/TRBV6-3 | CASSYRRRQGSTEAFF
TRBJ2-3 | TRBV6-5 | CASRKDRGRTDTQYF
TRBJ2-5 | TRBV2 | CASSDGGGPEETQYF
TRBJ1-5 | TRBV24-1 | CATSVQGGPRHF
TRBJ1-2 | TRBV30 | CAWSGVGTGGYGYTF
TRBJ2-2 | TRBV18 | CASSALAGYTGELFF
TRBJ2-7 | TRBV6-6 | CASSYSAGPGYEQYF
TRBJ2-7 | TRBV12-3/TRBV12-4 | CASSLRSRYEQYF
TRBJ2-1 | TRBV11-2 | CASSSFGASGEQFF
TRBJ2-5 | TRBV11-2 | CASSLGQTIQETQYF